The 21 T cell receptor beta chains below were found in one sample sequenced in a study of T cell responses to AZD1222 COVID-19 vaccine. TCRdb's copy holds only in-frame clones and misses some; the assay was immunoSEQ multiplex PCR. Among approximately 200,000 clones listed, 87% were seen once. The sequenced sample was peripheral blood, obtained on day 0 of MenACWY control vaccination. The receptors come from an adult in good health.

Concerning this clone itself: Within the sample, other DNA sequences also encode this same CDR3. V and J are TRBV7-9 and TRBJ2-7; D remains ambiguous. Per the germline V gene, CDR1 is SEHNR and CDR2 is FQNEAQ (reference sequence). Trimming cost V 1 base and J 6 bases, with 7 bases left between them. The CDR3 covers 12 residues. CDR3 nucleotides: TGTGCCAGCAGCTTAGTAGGGTCCGAGCAGTACTTC. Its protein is CASSLVGSEQYF.

The DNA for the CDR3 is TGTGCCACCAGTGCCAGCCCTAGCACCGGGGAGCTGTTTTTT. Its protein product is CATSASPSTGELFF. The V and J genes are TRBV24-1 and TRBJ2-2; D gene ambiguous. The CDR3 contains 14 residues. CDR1 is KGHDR and CDR2 is SFDVKD in the germline V gene. Trimming took 5 bases from V and 4 from J, leaving 10 bases between them.

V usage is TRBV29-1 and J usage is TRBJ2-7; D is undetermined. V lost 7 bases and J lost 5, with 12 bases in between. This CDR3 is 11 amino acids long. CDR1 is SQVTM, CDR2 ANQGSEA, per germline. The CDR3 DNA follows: TGCAGCGCATTATGGGTCAACGAGCAGTACTTC. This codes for CSALWVNEQYF.

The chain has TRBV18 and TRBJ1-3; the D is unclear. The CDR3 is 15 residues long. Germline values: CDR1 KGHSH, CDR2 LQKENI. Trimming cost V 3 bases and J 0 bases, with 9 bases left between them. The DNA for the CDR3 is TGTGCCAGCTCACCTTCAGCGATCTCTGGAAACACCATATATTTT. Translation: CASSPSAISGNTIYF.

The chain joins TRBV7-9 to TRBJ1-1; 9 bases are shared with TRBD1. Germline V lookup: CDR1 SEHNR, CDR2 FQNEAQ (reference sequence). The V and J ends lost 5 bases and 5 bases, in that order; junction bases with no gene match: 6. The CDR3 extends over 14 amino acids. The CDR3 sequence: CASSPWDRETEAFF. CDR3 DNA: TGTGCCAGCAGCCCGTGGGACAGGGAGACTGAAGCTTTCTTT.

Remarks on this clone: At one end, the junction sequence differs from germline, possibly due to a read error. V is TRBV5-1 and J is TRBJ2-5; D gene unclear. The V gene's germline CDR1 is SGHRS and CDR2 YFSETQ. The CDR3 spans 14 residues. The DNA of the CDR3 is TGCGCCAGCAGTTTGGGTAGTGGACAAGAGACCCAGTACTTC. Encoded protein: CASSLGSGQETQYF.

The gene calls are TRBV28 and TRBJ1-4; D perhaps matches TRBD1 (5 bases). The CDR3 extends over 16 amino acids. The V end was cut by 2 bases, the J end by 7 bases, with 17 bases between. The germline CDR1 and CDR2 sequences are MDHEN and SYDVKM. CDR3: CASSLTRGDGGEKLFF. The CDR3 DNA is TGTGCCAGCAGTTTAACCAGAGGGGACGGAGGTGAAAAACTGTTTTTT.

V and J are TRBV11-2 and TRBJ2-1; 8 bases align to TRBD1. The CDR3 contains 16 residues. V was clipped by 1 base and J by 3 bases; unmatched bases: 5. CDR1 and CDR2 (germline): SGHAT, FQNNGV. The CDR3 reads CASSLGGTGLYNEQFF. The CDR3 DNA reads TGTGCCAGCAGCTTAGGGGGGACAGGCCTCTACAATGAGCAGTTCTTC.

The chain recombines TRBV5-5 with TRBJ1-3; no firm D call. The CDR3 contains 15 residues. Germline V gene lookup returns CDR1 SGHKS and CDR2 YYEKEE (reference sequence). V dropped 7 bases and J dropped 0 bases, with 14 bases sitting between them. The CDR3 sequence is CASGSGSSSGNTIYF. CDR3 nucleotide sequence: TGTGCCAGCGGGTCCGGGTCCAGCTCTGGAAACACCATATATTTT.

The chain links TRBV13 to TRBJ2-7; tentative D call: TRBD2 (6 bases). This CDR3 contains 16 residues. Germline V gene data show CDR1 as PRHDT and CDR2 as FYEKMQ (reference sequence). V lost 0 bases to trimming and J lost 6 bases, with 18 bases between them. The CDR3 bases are TGTGCCAGCAGCTTAGGGCCCCGGGGGTCCGCGGGCGAGCAGTACTTC. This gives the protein CASSLGPRGSAGEQYF.

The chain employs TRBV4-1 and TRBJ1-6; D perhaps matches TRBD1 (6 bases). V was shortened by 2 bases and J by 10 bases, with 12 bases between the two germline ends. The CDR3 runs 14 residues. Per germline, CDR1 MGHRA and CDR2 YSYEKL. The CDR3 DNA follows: TGCGCCAGCAGCCAACAGGGAACAGGGTCACCCCTCCACTTT. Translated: CASSQQGTGSPLHF.

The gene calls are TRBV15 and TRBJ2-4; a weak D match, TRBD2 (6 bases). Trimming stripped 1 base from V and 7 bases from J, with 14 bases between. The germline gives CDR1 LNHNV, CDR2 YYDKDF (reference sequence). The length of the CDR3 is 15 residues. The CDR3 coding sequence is TGTGCCACCAGCAGAGGGTCGGCGGGGAACAACATTCAGTACTTC. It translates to CATSRGSAGNNIQYF.

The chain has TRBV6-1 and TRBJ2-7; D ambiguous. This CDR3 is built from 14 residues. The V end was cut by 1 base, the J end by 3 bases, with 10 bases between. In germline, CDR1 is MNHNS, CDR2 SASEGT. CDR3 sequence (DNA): TGTGCCAGCAGTGAAGTGGGCACCGACTACGAGCAGTACTTC. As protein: CASSEVGTDYEQYF.

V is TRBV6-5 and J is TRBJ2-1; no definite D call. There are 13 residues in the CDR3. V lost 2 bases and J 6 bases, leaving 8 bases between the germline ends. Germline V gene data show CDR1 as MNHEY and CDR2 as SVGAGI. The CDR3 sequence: CASSYTASNEQFF. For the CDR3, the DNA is TGTGCCAGCAGTTACACAGCTAGCAATGAGCAGTTCTTC.

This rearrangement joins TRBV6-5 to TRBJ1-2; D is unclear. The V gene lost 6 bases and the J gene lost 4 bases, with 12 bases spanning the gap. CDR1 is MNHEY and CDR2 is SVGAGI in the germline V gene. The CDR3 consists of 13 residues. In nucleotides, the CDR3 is TGTGCCAGCAGCTCCAAGGACGGCTATGGCTACACCTTC. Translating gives CASSSKDGYGYTF.

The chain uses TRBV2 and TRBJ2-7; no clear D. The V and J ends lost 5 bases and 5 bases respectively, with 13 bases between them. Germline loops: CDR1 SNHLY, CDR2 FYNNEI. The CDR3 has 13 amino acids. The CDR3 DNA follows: TGTGCCAGCAGTATACAGTGGTTCAACGAGCAGTACTTC. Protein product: CASSIQWFNEQYF.

The CDR3 nucleotides read TGTGCCAGCAGCTTAGTAGACCCTGGCTACACCTTC. This translates into CASSLVDPGYTF. The chain combines TRBV7-2 with TRBJ1-2; D gene ambiguous. CDR1 and CDR2 from the germline V gene are SGHTA and FQGNSA. This CDR3 spans 12 amino acids. V lost 1 base and J lost 7, with 7 bases in between.

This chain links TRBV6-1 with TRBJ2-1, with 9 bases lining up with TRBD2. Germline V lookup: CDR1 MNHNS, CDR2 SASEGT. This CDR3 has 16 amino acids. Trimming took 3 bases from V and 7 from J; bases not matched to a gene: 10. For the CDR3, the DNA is TGTGCCAGCAGTGAGCAAACTGGCGGGGGGGGTAATGAGCAGTTCTTC. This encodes CASSEQTGGGGNEQFF.

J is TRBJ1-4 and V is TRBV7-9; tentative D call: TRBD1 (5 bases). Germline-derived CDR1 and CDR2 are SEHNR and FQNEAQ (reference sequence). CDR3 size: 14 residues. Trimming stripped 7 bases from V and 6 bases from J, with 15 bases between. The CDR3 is CASNSGALDEKLFF. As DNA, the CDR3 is TGTGCCAGCAACTCCGGGGCGTTAGATGAAAAACTGTTTTTT. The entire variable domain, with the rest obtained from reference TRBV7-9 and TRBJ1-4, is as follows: DTGVSQNPRHKITKRGQNVTFRCDPISEHNRLYWYRQTLGQGPEFLTYFQNEAQLEKSRLLSDRFSAERPKGSFSTLEIQRTEQGDSAMYLCASNSGALDEKLFFGSGTQLSVL.

The CDR3: CASSKDGNSNQPQHF. The CDR3 DNA reads TGTGCCAGCAGCAAGGACGGAAATAGCAATCAGCCCCAGCATTTT. The chain recombines TRBV5-4 with TRBJ1-5, with D unresolved. The CDR3 is 15 residues long. V lost 4 bases and J lost 0, with 11 bases in between. Germline V CDR1 and CDR2: SGHNT, YYREEE (reference sequence).

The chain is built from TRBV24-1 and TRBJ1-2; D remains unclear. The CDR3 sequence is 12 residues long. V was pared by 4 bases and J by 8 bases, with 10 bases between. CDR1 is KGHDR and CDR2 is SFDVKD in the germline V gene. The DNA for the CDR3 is TGTGCCACCAGTGACCTCGCTTTAGGCTACACCTTC. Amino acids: CATSDLALGYTF.